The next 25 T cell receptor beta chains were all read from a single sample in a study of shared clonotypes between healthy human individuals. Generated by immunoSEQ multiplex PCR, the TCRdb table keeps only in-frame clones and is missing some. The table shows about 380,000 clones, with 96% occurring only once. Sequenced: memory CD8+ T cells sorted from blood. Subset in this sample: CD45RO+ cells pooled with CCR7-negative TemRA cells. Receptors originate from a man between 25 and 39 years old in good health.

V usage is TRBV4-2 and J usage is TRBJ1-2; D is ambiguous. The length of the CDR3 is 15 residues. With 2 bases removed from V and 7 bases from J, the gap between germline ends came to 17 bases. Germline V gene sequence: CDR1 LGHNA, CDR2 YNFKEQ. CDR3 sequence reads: CASSQPQLEGGGYTF. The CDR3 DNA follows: TGTGCCAGCAGCCAACCACAACTGGAGGGTGGTGGCTACACCTTC.

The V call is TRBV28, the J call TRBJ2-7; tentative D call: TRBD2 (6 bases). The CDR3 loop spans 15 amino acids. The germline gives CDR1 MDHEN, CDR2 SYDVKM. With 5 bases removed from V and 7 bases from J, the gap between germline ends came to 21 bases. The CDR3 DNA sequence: TGTGCCAGCAGTCCCCTTAGGCGTTCTGGGGGGGAGCAGTACTTC. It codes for CASSPLRRSGGEQYF.

The CDR3 DNA reads TGTGCCAGCAGCTTAGAGGCGGGGCGATACGAGCAGTACTTC. Translation gives CASSLEAGRYEQYF. The chain joins TRBV7-8 to TRBJ2-7; D might be TRBD2 (6 bases). The germline CDR1 and CDR2 sequences are SGHVS and FQNEAQ. The CDR3 extends over 14 amino acids. Deletions cut 1 base from V and 4 bases from J, with 11 bases between.

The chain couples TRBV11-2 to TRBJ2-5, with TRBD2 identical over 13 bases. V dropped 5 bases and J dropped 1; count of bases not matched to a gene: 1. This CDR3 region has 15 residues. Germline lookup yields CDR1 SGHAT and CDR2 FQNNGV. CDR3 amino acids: CASSRTSGSQETQYF. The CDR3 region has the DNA TGTGCCAGCAGCCGGACTAGCGGGAGCCAAGAGACCCAGTACTTC.

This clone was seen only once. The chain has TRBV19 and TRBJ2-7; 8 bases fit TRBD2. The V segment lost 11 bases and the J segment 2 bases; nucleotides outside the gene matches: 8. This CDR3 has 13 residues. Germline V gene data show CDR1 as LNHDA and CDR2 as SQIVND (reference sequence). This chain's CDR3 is CASSGRVAYEQYF. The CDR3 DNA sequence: TGTGCCTCGTCCGGGAGGGTAGCCTACGAGCAGTACTTC.

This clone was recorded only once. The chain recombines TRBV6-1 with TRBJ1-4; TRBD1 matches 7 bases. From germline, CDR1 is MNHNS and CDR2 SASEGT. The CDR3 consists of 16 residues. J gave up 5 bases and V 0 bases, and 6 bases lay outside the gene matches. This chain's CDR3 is CASSEALQGNNEKLFF. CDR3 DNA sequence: TGTGCCAGCAGTGAAGCCCTACAGGGGAACAATGAAAAACTGTTTTTT.

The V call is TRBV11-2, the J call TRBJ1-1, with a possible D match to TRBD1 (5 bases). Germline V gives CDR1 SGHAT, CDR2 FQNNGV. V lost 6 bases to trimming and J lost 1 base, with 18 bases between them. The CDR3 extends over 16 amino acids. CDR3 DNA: TGTGCCAGCAGGGCGGTGGGGCGGACGAAGAACACTGAAGCTTTCTTT. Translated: CASRAVGRTKNTEAFF.

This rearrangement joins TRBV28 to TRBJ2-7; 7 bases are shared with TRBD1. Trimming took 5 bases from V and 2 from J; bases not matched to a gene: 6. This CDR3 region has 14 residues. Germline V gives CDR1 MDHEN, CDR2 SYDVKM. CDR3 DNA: TGTGCCAGCAGTATATCACAGGGGACCTACGAGCAGTACTTC. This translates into CASSISQGTYEQYF.

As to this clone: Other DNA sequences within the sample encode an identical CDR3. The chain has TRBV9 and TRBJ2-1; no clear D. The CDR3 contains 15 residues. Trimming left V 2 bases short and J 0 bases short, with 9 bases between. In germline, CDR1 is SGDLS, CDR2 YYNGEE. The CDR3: CASSVGTSSYNEQFF. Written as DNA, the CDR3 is TGTGCCAGCAGCGTGGGTACGAGCTCCTACAATGAGCAGTTCTTC. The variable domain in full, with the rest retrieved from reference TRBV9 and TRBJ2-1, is DSGVTQTPKHLITATGQRVTLRCSPRSGDLSVYWYQQSLDQGLQFLIQYYNGEERAKGNILERFSAQQFPDLHSELNLSSLELGDSALYFCASSVGTSSYNEQFFGPGTRLTVL.

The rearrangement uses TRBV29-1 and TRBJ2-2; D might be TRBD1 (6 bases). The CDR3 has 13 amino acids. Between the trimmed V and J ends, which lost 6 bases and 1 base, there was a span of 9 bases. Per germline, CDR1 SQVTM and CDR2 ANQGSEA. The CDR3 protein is CSVTGQNTGELFF. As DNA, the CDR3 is TGCAGCGTAACGGGACAGAACACCGGGGAGCTGTTTTTT.

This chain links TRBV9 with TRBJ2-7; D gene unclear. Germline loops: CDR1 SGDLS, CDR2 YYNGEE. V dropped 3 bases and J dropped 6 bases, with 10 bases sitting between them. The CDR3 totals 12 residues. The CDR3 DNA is TGTGCCAGCAGCGCGCTCAATGGCGAGCAGTACTTC. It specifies CASSALNGEQYF.

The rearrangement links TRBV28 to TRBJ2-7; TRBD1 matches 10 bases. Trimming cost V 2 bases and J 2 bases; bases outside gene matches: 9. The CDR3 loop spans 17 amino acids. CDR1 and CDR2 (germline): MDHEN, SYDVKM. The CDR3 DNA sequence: TGTGCCAGCAGTTTAATTCTCGGGACAGGGGATACCTACGAGCAGTACTTC. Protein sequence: CASSLILGTGDTYEQYF.

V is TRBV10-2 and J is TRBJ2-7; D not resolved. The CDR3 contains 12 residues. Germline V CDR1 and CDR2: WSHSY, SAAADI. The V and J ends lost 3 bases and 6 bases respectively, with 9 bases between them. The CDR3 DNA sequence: TGCGCCAGCAGTGACTCTAGATTCGAGCAGTACTTC. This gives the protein CASSDSRFEQYF.

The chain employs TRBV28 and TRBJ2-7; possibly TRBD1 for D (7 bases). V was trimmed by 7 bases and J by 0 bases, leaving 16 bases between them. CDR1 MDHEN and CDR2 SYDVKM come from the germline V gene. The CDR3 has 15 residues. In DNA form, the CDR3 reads TGTGCCAGCACCCTTGGGGGGACAGCCTCCTACGAGCAGTACTTC. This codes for CASTLGGTASYEQYF.

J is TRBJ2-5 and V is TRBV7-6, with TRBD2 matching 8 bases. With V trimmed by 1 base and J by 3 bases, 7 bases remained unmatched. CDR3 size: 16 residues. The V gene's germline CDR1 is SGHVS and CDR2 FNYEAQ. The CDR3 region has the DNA TGTGCCAGCAGCTTAGAGGCGGGACTAGACGAAGAGACCCAGTACTTC. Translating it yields CASSLEAGLDEETQYF.

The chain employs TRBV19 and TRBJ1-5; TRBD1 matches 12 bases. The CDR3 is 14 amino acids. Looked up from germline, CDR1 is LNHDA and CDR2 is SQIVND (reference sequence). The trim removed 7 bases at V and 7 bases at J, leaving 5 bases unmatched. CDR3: CASMGTGGFQPQHF. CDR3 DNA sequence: TGTGCCAGTATGGGGACAGGGGGCTTCCAGCCCCAGCATTTT.

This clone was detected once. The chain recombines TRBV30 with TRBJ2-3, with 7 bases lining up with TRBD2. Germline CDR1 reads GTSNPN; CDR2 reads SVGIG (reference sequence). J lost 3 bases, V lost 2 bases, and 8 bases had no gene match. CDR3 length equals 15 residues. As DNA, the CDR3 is TGTGCCTGGAGTCTCGGTGTTAGCGGGACAGATACGCAGTATTTT. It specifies CAWSLGVSGTDTQYF.

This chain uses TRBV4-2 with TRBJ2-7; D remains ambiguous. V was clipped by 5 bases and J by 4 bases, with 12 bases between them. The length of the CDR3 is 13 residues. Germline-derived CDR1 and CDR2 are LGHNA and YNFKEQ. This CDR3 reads CASSGDALYEQYF. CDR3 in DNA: TGTGCCAGCAGCGGTGATGCCCTTTACGAGCAGTACTTC.

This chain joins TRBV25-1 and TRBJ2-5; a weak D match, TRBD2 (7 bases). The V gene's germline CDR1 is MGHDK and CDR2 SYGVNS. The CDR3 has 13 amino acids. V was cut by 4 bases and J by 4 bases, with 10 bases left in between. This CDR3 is CASSAGGGETQYF. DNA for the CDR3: TGTGCCAGCAGTGCGGGGGGCGGAGAGACCCAGTACTTC.

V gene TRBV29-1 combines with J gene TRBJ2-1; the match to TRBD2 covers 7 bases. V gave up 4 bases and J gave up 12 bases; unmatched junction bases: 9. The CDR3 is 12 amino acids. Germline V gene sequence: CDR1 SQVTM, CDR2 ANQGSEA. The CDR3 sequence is CSVGLLANRQFF. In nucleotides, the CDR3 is TGCAGCGTTGGCCTACTAGCGAATCGGCAGTTCTTC.

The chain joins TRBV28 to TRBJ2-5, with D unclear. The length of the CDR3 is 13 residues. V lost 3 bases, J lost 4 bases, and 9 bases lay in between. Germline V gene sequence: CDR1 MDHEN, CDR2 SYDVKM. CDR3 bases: TGTGCCAGCAGTTTGGGCAGGTCAGAGACCCAGTACTTC. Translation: CASSLGRSETQYF.

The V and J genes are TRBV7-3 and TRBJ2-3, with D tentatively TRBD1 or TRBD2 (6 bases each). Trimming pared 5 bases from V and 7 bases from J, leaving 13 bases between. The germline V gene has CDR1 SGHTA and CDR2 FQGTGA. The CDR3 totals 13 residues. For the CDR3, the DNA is TGTGCCAGCAGCGCCGGAGGGGGGAATACGCAGTATTTT. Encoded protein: CASSAGGGNTQYF.

In DNA form, the CDR3 reads TGTGCCAGCAGTGCGACAGTGACACTAAACATTCAGTACTTC. Translation gives CASSATVTLNIQYF. The chain is built from TRBV6-5 and TRBJ2-4; the D gene is possibly TRBD1 (5 bases). CDR3 size: 14 residues. V was clipped by 5 bases and J by 6 bases, with 14 bases between them. CDR1 is MNHEY, CDR2 SVGAGI, per germline.

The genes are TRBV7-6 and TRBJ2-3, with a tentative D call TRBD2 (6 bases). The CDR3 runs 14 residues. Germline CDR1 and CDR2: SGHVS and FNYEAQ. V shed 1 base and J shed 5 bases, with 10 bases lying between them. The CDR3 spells CASSLDRELDTQYF. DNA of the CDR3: TGTGCCAGCAGCTTAGACCGGGAGTTAGATACGCAGTATTTT.

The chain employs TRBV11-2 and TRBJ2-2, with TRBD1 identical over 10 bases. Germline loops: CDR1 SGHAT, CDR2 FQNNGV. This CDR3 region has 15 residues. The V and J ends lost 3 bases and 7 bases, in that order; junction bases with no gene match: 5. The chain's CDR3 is CASSFWTGGGGELFF. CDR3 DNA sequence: TGTGCCAGCAGCTTTTGGACAGGGGGAGGCGGGGAGCTGTTTTTT.